One and the same sample provided the 6 T cell receptor beta chains below, sequenced in a study of cytomegalovirus exposure and HLA in healthy donors. PCR primers comprised 60 Vbeta and 13 Jbeta primers. Some clones are missing from TCRdb's copy, which holds only in-frame ones; the method was immunoSEQ multiplex PCR. The sample yields roughly 180,000 clones, more than 75% seen once. The sequencing input was PBMCs. These receptors originate from a woman aged 30 to 39 in good health and CMV-seropositive.

Written as DNA, the CDR3 is TGTGCCAGCAGTCCGACAGGCTACGAGCAGTACTTC. Its translation: CASSPTGYEQYF. The chain is built from TRBV6-5 and TRBJ2-5, with D perhaps TRBD1 (6 bases). The DNA end favors TRBJ2-7, so the J call may be wrong. Germline V gene lookup returns CDR1 MNHEY and CDR2 SVGAGI. CDR3 size: 12 residues.

V gene TRBV9 combines with J gene TRBJ1-3; 11 nucleotides agree with TRBD1. J was trimmed by 6 bases and V by 3 bases; bases with no gene match: 5. This CDR3 has 15 residues. The germline V gene has CDR1 SGDLS and CDR2 YYNGEE. The CDR3 reads CASSEDRGLENTIYF. CDR3 DNA: TGTGCCAGCAGCGAGGACAGGGGGCTTGAAAACACCATATATTTT.

The chain links TRBV7-2 to TRBJ2-2, with 11 bases matching TRBD2. V dropped 2 bases and J dropped 3; count of bases not matched to a gene: 2. This CDR3 region has 16 residues. CDR1 SGHTA and CDR2 FQGNSA come from the germline V gene. DNA for the CDR3: TGTGCCAGCAGCTTAATAGCGGGGGGGGACACCGGGGAGCTGTTTTTT. This translates into CASSLIAGGDTGELFF.

The count of this clone is one. The rearrangement joins TRBV6-6 to TRBJ1-2, with D perhaps TRBD1 (5 bases). CDR1 MNHNY and CDR2 SVGAGI come from the germline V gene (reference sequence). Between the trimmed V and J ends, which lost 2 bases and 3 bases, there was a span of 13 bases. The CDR3 covers 15 residues. CDR3 DNA: TGTGCCAGCAGTTACATAGGGGCGCTTGACTATGGCTACACCTTC. Encoded protein: CASSYIGALDYGYTF.

This rearrangement joins TRBV6-1 to TRBJ2-1, with 9 bases identical to TRBD2. CDR3 length: 13 amino acids. With 4 bases clipped from V and 8 bases from J, the junction kept 3 bases outside the gene matches. Germline loops: CDR1 MNHNS, CDR2 SASEGT. CDR3 nucleotide sequence: TGTGCCAGCAGTGTACGACTAGCGGATGAGCAGTTCTTC. This encodes CASSVRLADEQFF.

In this sample, this clone turned up once. The chain uses TRBV11-3 and TRBJ1-2; possibly TRBD1 for D (5 bases). V lost 5 bases and J 4 bases, leaving 11 bases between the germline ends. The CDR3 consists of 13 residues. Germline values: CDR1 SGHNT, CDR2 YENEEA. CDR3 residues: CASSHDSTYGYTF. In DNA, the CDR3 is TGTGCCAGCAGCCATGACAGCACCTATGGCTACACCTTC.